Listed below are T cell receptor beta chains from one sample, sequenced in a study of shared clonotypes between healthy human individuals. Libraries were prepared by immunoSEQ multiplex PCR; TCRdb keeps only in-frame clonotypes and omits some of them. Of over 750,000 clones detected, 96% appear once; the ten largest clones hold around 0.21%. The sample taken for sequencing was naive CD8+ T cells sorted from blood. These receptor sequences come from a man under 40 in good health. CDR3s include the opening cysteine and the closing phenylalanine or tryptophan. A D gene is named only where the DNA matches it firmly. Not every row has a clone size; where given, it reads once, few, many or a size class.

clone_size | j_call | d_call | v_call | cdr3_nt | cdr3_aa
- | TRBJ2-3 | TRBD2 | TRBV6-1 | TGTGCCAGCGGGGGGACTAGCGCCACAGATACGCAGTATTTT | CASGGTSATDTQYF
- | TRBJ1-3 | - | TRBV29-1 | TGCAGCGTACGGGTCGACTCTGGAAACACCATATATTTT | CSVRVDSGNTIYF
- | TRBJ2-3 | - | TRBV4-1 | TGCGCCAGCAGCCAGGGTTTTGGGGACCCCGAGGGGGATACGCAGTATTTT | CASSQGFGDPEGDTQYF
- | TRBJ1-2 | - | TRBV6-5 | TGTGCCAGCAGTCATTACCTTAGAGGTGGCTACACCTTC | CASSHYLRGGYTF
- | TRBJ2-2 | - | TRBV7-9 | TGTGCCAGCAGCCCCCGGGATGGGGAGCTGTTTTTT | CASSPRDGELFF
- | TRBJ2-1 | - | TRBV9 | TGTGCCAGCAGCTTAGTTTCCAATGAGCAGTTCTTC | CASSLVSNEQFF
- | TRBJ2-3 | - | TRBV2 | TGTGCCAGCAGTGAGGAGACCAGCACAGATACGCAGTATTTT | CASSEETSTDTQYF
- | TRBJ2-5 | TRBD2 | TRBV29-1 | TGCAGCGTTGCTCGCCGGACTACAGCGGGAGGAGACTGGGAGACCCAGTACTTC | CSVARRTTAGGDWETQYF
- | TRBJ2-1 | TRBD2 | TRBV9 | TGTGCCAGCAGCGTAGAGACGCCGGGACTAGCTGAATCCTACAATGAGCAGTTCTTC | CASSVETPGLAESYNEQFF
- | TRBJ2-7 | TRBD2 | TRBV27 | TGTGCCAGCAGTTTACAACCGGGACTAGCGAGATCCTACGAGCAGTACTTC | CASSLQPGLARSYEQYF
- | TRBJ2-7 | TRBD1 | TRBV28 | TGTGCCAGCAGTTTACTCGGACAGGGATACGAGCAGTACTTC | CASSLLGQGYEQYF
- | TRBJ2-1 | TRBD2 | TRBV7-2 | TGTGCCAGCAGCTTAGTGGGCGGGAGCAGCTTCTTC | CASSLVGGSSFF
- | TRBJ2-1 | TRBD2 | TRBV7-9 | TGTGCCAGCAGCTCGCCCAGCGGGAGGGCCTTCAATGAGCAGTTCTTC | CASSSPSGRAFNEQFF
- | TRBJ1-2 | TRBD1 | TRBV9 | TGTGCCAGCAGCCCCTTTAGGGACAGCCCTAACTATGGCTACACCTTC | CASSPFRDSPNYGYTF
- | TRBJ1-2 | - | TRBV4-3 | TGCGCCAGCAGCCAATGGAAATCATCAGGGACTGGGGCTAACTATGGCTACACCTTC | CASSQWKSSGTGANYGYTF
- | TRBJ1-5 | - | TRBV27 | TGTGCCAGCAGTTTCGCCCCCGCCAGTCAGCCCCAGCATTTT | CASSFAPASQPQHF
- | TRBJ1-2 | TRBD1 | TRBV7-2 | TGTGCCAGCAGCTTAGTAGGGACAGACAACTATGGCTACACCTTC | CASSLVGTDNYGYTF
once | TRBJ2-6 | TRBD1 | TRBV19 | TGTGCCAGTAACCGATTGGGACAGGACTCTGGGGCCAACGTCCTGACTTTC | CASNRLGQDSGANVLTF
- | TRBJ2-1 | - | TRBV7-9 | TGTGCCAGCAGCTTAACTACCGGTAATGAGCAGTTCTTC | CASSLTTGNEQFF
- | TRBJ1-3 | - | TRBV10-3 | TGTGCCATCAGTGAGTCCAGGGGAGCTGGAAACACCATATATTTT | CAISESRGAGNTIYF
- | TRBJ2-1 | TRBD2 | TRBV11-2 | TGTGCCAGCAGCTTAGCTAGCGGGGGCTCCTACAATGAGCAGTTCTTC | CASSLASGGSYNEQFF
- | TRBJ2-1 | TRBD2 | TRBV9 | TGTGCCAGCAGTGGACTAGCGGGATACAATGAGCAGTTCTTC | CASSGLAGYNEQFF
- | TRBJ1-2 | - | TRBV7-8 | TGTGCCAGCAGCTCCCCGCTTGAGAACGGGCAACGGCGCTATGGCTACACCTTC | CASSSPLENGQRRYGYTF
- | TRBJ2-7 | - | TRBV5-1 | TGCGCCAGCAGCCTTGGGGCGGAAACATACGAGCAGTACTTC | CASSLGAETYEQYF
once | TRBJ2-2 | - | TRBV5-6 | TGTGCCAGCAGTGGGGACACCGGGGAGCTGTTTTTT | CASSGDTGELFF
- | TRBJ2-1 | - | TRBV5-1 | TGCGCCAGCAGCTTGGCGACAGGATACAATGAGCAGTTCTTC | CASSLATGYNEQFF
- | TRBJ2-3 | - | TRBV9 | TGTGCCAGCAGCGGACAGCGCTCGGATACGCAGTATTTT | CASSGQRSDTQYF
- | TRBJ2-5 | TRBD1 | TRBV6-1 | TGTGCCAGCAGTGGACAGGGGGTAGGGACCCAGTACTTC | CASSGQGVGTQYF
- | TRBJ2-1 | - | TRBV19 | TGTGCCAGTAGTATCGACATCTCCTACAATGAGCAGTTCTTC | CASSIDISYNEQFF
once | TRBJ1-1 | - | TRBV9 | TGTGCCAGCAGCCCTAGTGGGGGGGCGACTTTCTTT | CASSPSGGATFF
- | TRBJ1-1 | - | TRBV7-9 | TGTGCCAGCAGCTTCATCCGGGGCACGAACACTGAAGCTTTCTTT | CASSFIRGTNTEAFF
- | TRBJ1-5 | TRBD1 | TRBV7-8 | TGTGCCAGCAGCCTTCCCGCAGGGGGCGATCAGCCCCAGCATTTT | CASSLPAGGDQPQHF
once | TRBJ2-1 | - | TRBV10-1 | TGCGCCAGCAGTGAGGACAGGACAGACAATGAGCAGTTCTTC | CASSEDRTDNEQFF
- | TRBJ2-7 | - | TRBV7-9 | TGTGCCAGCAGCCGGGACAACACCTACGAGCAGTACTTC | CASSRDNTYEQYF
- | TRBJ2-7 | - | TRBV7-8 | TGTGCCAGCACCCTCGCAGACGGCTACGAGCAGTACTTC | CASTLADGYEQYF
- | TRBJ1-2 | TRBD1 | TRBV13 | TGTGCCAGCAGCTTAGGAGGGGGCTCTGGCTACACCTTC | CASSLGGGSGYTF
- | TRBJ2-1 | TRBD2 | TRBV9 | TGTGCCAGCAGCCCCACCGGGACTAGCGGGAATGAGCAGTTCTTC | CASSPTGTSGNEQFF
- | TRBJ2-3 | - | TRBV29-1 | TGCAGCGTTGGGGATCATGGGATGGCAACAGATACGCAGTATTTT | CSVGDHGMATDTQYF
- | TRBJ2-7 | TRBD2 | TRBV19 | TGTGCCAGTAGTAGGTCAGGGAGGGACTACGAGCAGTACTTC | CASSRSGRDYEQYF
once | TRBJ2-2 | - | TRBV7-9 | TGTGCCAGCAGCTTGAGAAGTGCGAACACCGGGGAGCTGTTTTTT | CASSLRSANTGELFF
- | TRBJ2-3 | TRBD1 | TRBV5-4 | TGTGCCAGCAGTCAGACAGGGGTTGGCACAGATACGCAGTATTTT | CASSQTGVGTDTQYF
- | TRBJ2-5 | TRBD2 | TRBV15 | TGTGCCACCTCTTTCGGCGTCGGGAGGCAAGTCGGGACCCAGTACTTC | CATSFGVGRQVGTQYF
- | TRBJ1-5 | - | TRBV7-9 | TGTGCCAGCAGCTTAACCGACAGTAATCAGCCCCAGCATTTT | CASSLTDSNQPQHF
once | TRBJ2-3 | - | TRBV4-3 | TGCGCCAGCAGCCACCTCTTTCCGCCAGGGCAAACAGATACGCAGTATTTT | CASSHLFPPGQTDTQYF
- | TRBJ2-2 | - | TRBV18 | TGTGCCAGCTCACCACCAACCTTTTCCGGGGAGCTGTTTTTT | CASSPPTFSGELFF
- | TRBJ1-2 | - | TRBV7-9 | TGTGCCAGCAGCTTATACACTGGAGGCCCTAACTATGGCTACACCTTC | CASSLYTGGPNYGYTF
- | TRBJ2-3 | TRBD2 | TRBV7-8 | TGTGCCAGCAGCGACTTCGGTGAGCGGGAAGGCACAGATACGCAGTATTTT | CASSDFGEREGTDTQYF
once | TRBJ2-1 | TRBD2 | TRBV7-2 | TGTGCCAGCAGCTTATTGGGAGGCGGGAGGGCCTACAATGAGCAGTTCTTC | CASSLLGGGRAYNEQFF
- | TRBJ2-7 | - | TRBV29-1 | TGCAGCGTTGAAATCAGTGGATTAGAATCCTACGAGCAGTACTTC | CSVEISGLESYEQYF
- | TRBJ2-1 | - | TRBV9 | TGTGCCAGCAGCGGGGGACTGGAAATTTACTCCTACAATGAGCAGTTCTTC | CASSGGLEIYSYNEQFF
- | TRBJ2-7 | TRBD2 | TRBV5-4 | TGTGCCAGCAGCCTGCTCAGCGGGAGCGTCTACGAGCAGTACTTC | CASSLLSGSVYEQYF
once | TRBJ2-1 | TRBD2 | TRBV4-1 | TGCGCCAGCAGCCAATTGGGACTAGCGGGAATTCCTGAGCAGTTCTTC | CASSQLGLAGIPEQFF
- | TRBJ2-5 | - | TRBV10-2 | TGCGCCAGCGATGGTGGGTCCCAAGAGACCCAGTACTTC | CASDGGSQETQYF
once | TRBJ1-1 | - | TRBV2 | TGTGCCAGCAGTGAAAGGTCCTCTGGAGCTTTCTTT | CASSERSSGAFF